This paragraph reports one T cell receptor (beta chain). The V gene lost 3 bases and the J gene lost 0 bases, with 18 bases spanning the gap. From germline, CDR1 is LGHNA and CDR2 YNFKEQ. CDR3 length: 19 residues. The data originate from a study of T-cell memory formation after mild COVID-19. TCRdb analysed the 5' RACE reads with MiXCR anew, one entry per CDR3 protein. The sample includes about 440,000 distinct CDR3 sequences, around 18% of them seen just once. Sequencing input: PBMCs or a T cell subset sorted from them (not recorded which). The clonotype comes from an adult woman who had mild COVID-19 (a few samples of this study predate the infection). Cell type and time point are not known. The chain uses TRBV4-2 and TRBJ2-6; perhaps TRBD1 as D (6 bases). The CDR3: CASSHPLAGVSSGANVLTF. The CDR3 nucleotides read TGTGCCAGCAGCCATCCTTTGGCAGGGGTGAGCTCTGGGGCCAACGTCCTGACTTTC.